A selection of T cell receptor beta chains follows, all from one sample in a study of cytomegalovirus exposure and HLA in healthy donors. TCRdb's copy holds only in-frame clones and misses some; the assay was immunoSEQ multiplex PCR. The sample includes roughly 150,000 clones, about 85% seen only once; the top ten take 1.3%. The sequencing sample was made of PBMCs. The source is a man aged 45 to 65 in good health and CMV-seropositive. CDR3s include the opening cysteine and the closing phenylalanine or tryptophan. The D gene is left open where the match is weak. A row's size may be missing; if present it is once, few, many or a size class.

d_gene: -
v_gene: TRBV7-2
j_gene: TRBJ1-1
abundance: -
CDR3nt: TGTGCCAGCAGCGCACAGGGTACACGGGCCGGGGCTGAAGCTTTCTTT
CDR3aa: CASSAQGTRAGAEAFF

d_gene: TRBD2
v_gene: TRBV10-3
j_gene: TRBJ2-4
abundance: -
CDR3nt: TGTGCCATCAGTGATTTCCTAGCGGGAGGAGTGGAAAACATTCAGTACTTC
CDR3aa: CAISDFLAGGVENIQYF

d_gene: TRBD2
v_gene: TRBV28
j_gene: TRBJ2-5
abundance: -
CDR3nt: TGTGCCAGCAGCCCCTTGCCGGGGGGGACCCAGTACTTC
CDR3aa: CASSPLPGGTQYF

d_gene: TRBD1
v_gene: TRBV5-1
j_gene: TRBJ1-1
abundance: -
CDR3nt: TGCGCCAGCAGCTTGTTCCTCAGTGGACAGGGAGAAGCTTTCTTT
CDR3aa: CASSLFLSGQGEAFF

d_gene: -
v_gene: TRBV6-5
j_gene: TRBJ2-2
abundance: -
CDR3nt: TGTGCCAGCAGCCCGGAGTCCCACGGGGAGCTGTTTTTT
CDR3aa: CASSPESHGELFF

d_gene: TRBD2
v_gene: TRBV19
j_gene: TRBJ2-3
abundance: few
CDR3nt: TGTGCCAGTAGTATACTAGCGGGGGGAAGGGATACGCAGTATTTT
CDR3aa: CASSILAGGRDTQYF

d_gene: -
v_gene: TRBV10-2
j_gene: TRBJ1-2
abundance: -
CDR3nt: TGCGCCAGCAGTGCAGCGAGAGCCTATGGCTACACCTTC
CDR3aa: CASSAARAYGYTF

d_gene: -
v_gene: TRBV30
j_gene: TRBJ2-7
abundance: -
CDR3nt: TGTGCCTGGCAACCGACAGGTCGTGAGCAGTACTTC
CDR3aa: CAWQPTGREQYF

d_gene: -
v_gene: TRBV2
j_gene: TRBJ2-5
abundance: -
CDR3nt: TGTGCCAGCAGTGAAGCCAGGGTCCAAGAGACCCAGTACTTC
CDR3aa: CASSEARVQETQYF

d_gene: -
v_gene: TRBV10-2
j_gene: TRBJ1-5
abundance: few
CDR3nt: TGCGCCAGCAGTGGAGGTAGCAATCAGCCCCAGCATTTT
CDR3aa: CASSGGSNQPQHF

d_gene: TRBD1
v_gene: TRBV6-5
j_gene: TRBJ1-1
abundance: -
CDR3nt: TGTGCCAGCAGTTATTCCGGGACAGGGGGGACTGAAGCTTTCTTT
CDR3aa: CASSYSGTGGTEAFF

d_gene: -
v_gene: TRBV5-1
j_gene: TRBJ1-4
abundance: -
CDR3nt: TGCGCCAGCAGCCGAGACAGGTCTAATGAAAAACTGTTTTTT
CDR3aa: CASSRDRSNEKLFF

d_gene: -
v_gene: TRBV4-1
j_gene: TRBJ2-5
abundance: -
CDR3nt: TGCGCCAGCAGCCATAAATGGGCTTATGAGGGAGGTGGAGAGACCCAGTACTTC
CDR3aa: CASSHKWAYEGGGETQYF

d_gene: -
v_gene: TRBV25-1
j_gene: TRBJ2-7
abundance: -
CDR3nt: TGTGCCAGCAGTGAATTGGGCACCCCTCGACACGAGCAGTACTTC
CDR3aa: CASSELGTPRHEQYF

d_gene: -
v_gene: TRBV5-1
j_gene: TRBJ2-2
abundance: -
CDR3nt: TGCGCCAGCAGCCTCACTAGCCTGAACACCGGGGAGCTGTTTTTT
CDR3aa: CASSLTSLNTGELFF

d_gene: -
v_gene: TRBV28
j_gene: TRBJ1-2
abundance: -
CDR3nt: TGTGCCAGCAGCCTGTCGCGGGAAGGCTATGGCTACACCTTC
CDR3aa: CASSLSREGYGYTF

d_gene: TRBD2
v_gene: TRBV27
j_gene: TRBJ2-1
abundance: -
CDR3nt: TGTGCCAGCAGTTTAAGAGCGGGGGGGCAAGTAAATGAGCAGTTCTTC
CDR3aa: CASSLRAGGQVNEQFF

d_gene: -
v_gene: TRBV9
j_gene: TRBJ2-2
abundance: -
CDR3nt: TGTGCCAGCAGCGAAGGGGCCACGAAGGGTGACACCGGGGAGCTGTTTTTT
CDR3aa: CASSEGATKGDTGELFF

d_gene: TRBD2
v_gene: TRBV13
j_gene: TRBJ2-5
abundance: -
CDR3nt: TGTGCCAGCAGCTCCGGACTAGCAGTCCCGTACTTC
CDR3aa: CASSSGLAVPYF

d_gene: TRBD2
v_gene: TRBV30
j_gene: TRBJ2-5
abundance: -
CDR3nt: TGTGCCTGGAGTGTATGGACTCCTAGCGGGTCAGAGACCCAGTACTTC
CDR3aa: CAWSVWTPSGSETQYF

d_gene: TRBD2
v_gene: TRBV30
j_gene: TRBJ2-1
abundance: once
CDR3nt: TGTGCCTGGAGTGTATACCTAGCGGGGTACAATGAGCAGTTCTTC
CDR3aa: CAWSVYLAGYNEQFF

d_gene: -
v_gene: TRBV6-6
j_gene: TRBJ1-2
abundance: -
CDR3nt: TGTGCCAGCAGTGGTCCCGGGGGCTATGGCTACACCTTC
CDR3aa: CASSGPGGYGYTF

d_gene: TRBD2
v_gene: TRBV14
j_gene: TRBJ2-7
abundance: -
CDR3nt: TGTGCCAGCAGCAGTCTAGCGGACTCCTACGAGCAGTACTTC
CDR3aa: CASSSLADSYEQYF

d_gene: -
v_gene: TRBV6-5
j_gene: TRBJ1-2
abundance: -
CDR3nt: TGTGCCAGCAAGGGGTCGGAACAGTCCTACACCTTC
CDR3aa: CASKGSEQSYTF

d_gene: -
v_gene: TRBV5-1
j_gene: TRBJ2-5
abundance: -
CDR3nt: TGCGCCAGCAGCGAACAGGGAGCTCAAGAGACCCAGTACTTC
CDR3aa: CASSEQGAQETQYF

d_gene: TRBD1
v_gene: TRBV7-9
j_gene: TRBJ1-1
abundance: -
CDR3nt: TGTGCCAGCAGCGAAACAGGGGGCGGGATGAACACTGAAGCTTTCTTT
CDR3aa: CASSETGGGMNTEAFF

d_gene: -
v_gene: TRBV6-1
j_gene: TRBJ2-7
abundance: -
CDR3nt: TGTGCCAGCAGTGAAAGGTGGGCGTCCTCCTACGAGCAGTACTTC
CDR3aa: CASSERWASSYEQYF

d_gene: -
v_gene: TRBV5-4
j_gene: TRBJ2-7
abundance: few
CDR3nt: TGTGCCAGCAGCCTGGACAGCGCGGGGCAGTACTTC
CDR3aa: CASSLDSAGQYF